This passage covers 8 T cell receptor beta chains from one sample sequenced in a study of PD-1 blockade in classical Hodgkin lymphoma. Repertoires were generated with immunoSEQ multiplex PCR, while TCRdb's copy carries only in-frame clones and drops some. The repertoire consists of approximately 90,000 clones, with 85% to 95% occurring once and the leading ten covering over 2%. Every patient had relapsed following autologous stem cell transplantation, and cohorts differed in brentuximab vedotin exposure. The sample here was peripheral blood mononuclear cells (PBMCs), taken before the second cycle of nivolumab. The receptors shown here come from a human donor with classical Hodgkin lymphoma.

This sequence joins TRBV28 and TRBJ1-1; D is unclear. V lost 5 bases to trimming and J lost 1 base, with 17 bases between them. Germline V CDR1 and CDR2: MDHEN, SYDVKM. The CDR3 has 16 amino acids. CDR3: CASSPLLGGQNTEAFF. CDR3 in DNA: TGTGCCAGCAGTCCCCTCCTTGGAGGGCAGAACACTGAAGCTTTCTTT. Full variable domain (outside the CDR3, taken from reference TRBV28 and TRBJ1-1): DVKVTQSSRYLVKRTGEKVFLECVQDMDHENMFWYRQDPGLGLRLIYFSYDVKMKEKGDIPEGYSVSREKKERFSLILESASTNQTSMYLCASSPLLGGQNTEAFFGQGTRLTVV.

The chain employs TRBV9 and TRBJ1-3; D may be TRBD1 (5 bases). The germline V gene has CDR1 SGDLS and CDR2 YYNGEE. The germline V and J ends were trimmed by 5 bases and 0 bases, with 21 bases remaining between them. This CDR3 is built from 18 residues. The chain's CDR3 is CASSAAAGPSLSGNTIYF. The CDR3 DNA sequence: TGTGCCAGCAGTGCCGCGGCAGGGCCCTCGCTCTCTGGAAACACCATATATTTT. The whole variable domain, filled in from reference TRBV9 and TRBJ1-3, reads DSGVTQTPKHLITATGQRVTLRCSPRSGDLSVYWYQQSLDQGLQFLIQYYNGEERAKGNILERFSAQQFPDLHSELNLSSLELGDSALYFCASSAAAGPSLSGNTIYFGEGSWLTVV.

The chain is built from TRBV29-1 and TRBJ1-1; no definite D call. The CDR3 has 11 amino acids. V lost 3 bases and J 11 bases, leaving 13 bases between the germline ends. Germline loops: CDR1 SQVTM, CDR2 ANQGSEA. The CDR3 sequence is CSVDNGLRAFF. The CDR3 DNA is TGCAGCGTTGATAACGGGCTAAGGGCTTTCTTT.

The V gene is TRBV11-1, the J gene TRBJ2-3; the D is unclear. The germline gives CDR1 SGHAT, CDR2 FQDESV (reference sequence). Trimming stripped 8 bases from V and 2 bases from J, with 11 bases between. This CDR3 is built from 13 residues. Here the CDR3 reads CASAWSVTDTQYF. As DNA, the CDR3 is TGTGCCAGCGCCTGGAGCGTCACAGATACGCAGTATTTT.

This rearrangement joins TRBV7-9 to TRBJ1-3; D uncertain. The CDR3 sequence is 19 residues long. The V gene lost 5 bases and the J gene lost 0 bases, with 23 bases spanning the gap. Germline lookup yields CDR1 SEHNR and CDR2 FQNEAQ (reference sequence). The DNA for the CDR3 is TGTGCCAGCAGCCGAGGTGGGCCCCTCCGAAAAGACTCTGGAAACACCATATATTTT. Translating it yields CASSRGGPLRKDSGNTIYF. The complete variable domain, with remaining parts taken from reference TRBV7-9 and TRBJ1-3, reads DTGVSQNPRHKITKRGQNVTFRCDPISEHNRLYWYRQTLGQGPEFLTYFQNEAQLEKSRLLSDRFSAERPKGSFSTLEIQRTEQGDSAMYLCASSRGGPLRKDSGNTIYFGEGSWLTVV.

The gene calls are TRBV4-1 and TRBJ2-5, with TRBD2 matching 12 bases. V gave up 0 bases and J gave up 5 bases; unmatched junction bases: 13. The CDR3 runs to 19 residues. CDR1 and CDR2 from the germline V gene are MGHRA and YSYEKL. The CDR3 DNA sequence: TGCGCCAGCAGCCAAGATCTACGACTAGCGGGAGAGGGTGGTGAGACCCAGTACTTC. Translating it yields CASSQDLRLAGEGGETQYF.

This chain joins TRBV19 and TRBJ1-3, with a weak D call TRBD1 (5 bases). Trimming took 2 bases from V and 1 from J, leaving 15 bases between them. CDR1 is LNHDA and CDR2 is SQIVND in the germline V gene (reference sequence). This CDR3 is 17 amino acids long. In DNA form, the CDR3 reads TGTGCCAGTAGTATATTCCCCACAGGCGCGTCTGGAAACACCATATATTTT. This gives the protein CASSIFPTGASGNTIYF. The full variable domain, its missing parts supplied by reference TRBV19 and TRBJ1-3, is DGGITQSPKYLFRKEGQNVTLSCEQNLNHDAMYWYRQDPGQGLRLIYYSQIVNDFQKGDIAEGYSVSREKKESFPLTVTSAQKNPTAFYLCASSIFPTGASGNTIYFGEGSWLTVV.

The CDR3: CASSLKTGNEQFF. The CDR3 bases are TGTGCCAGCAGCCTAAAGACCGGCAATGAGCAGTTCTTC. The chain is built from TRBV7-8 and TRBJ2-1; D is uncertain. The V gene's germline CDR1 is SGHVS and CDR2 FQNEAQ. The CDR3 is made up of 13 amino acids. V was pared by 5 bases and J by 6 bases, with 11 bases between.